Shown below are 25 T cell receptor beta chains from a single sample sequenced in a study of cytomegalovirus exposure and HLA in healthy donors. Method: immunoSEQ multiplex PCR; TCRdb's copy keeps in-frame clones and lacks some. The data contain 250,000 to 350,000 clones, roughly 88% of them singletons. The specimen sequenced was PBMCs. All receptors come from a young man in good health and CMV-seronegative.

The V call is TRBV6-5, the J call TRBJ1-2; unclear D gene. Germline V gives CDR1 MNHEY, CDR2 SVGAGI. The CDR3 contains 14 residues. Deletions cut 0 bases from V and 8 bases from J, with 13 bases between. As DNA, the CDR3 is TGTGCCAGCAGTTACTCGGCATTCCTTTCCGGCTACACCTTC. It is translated as CASSYSAFLSGYTF.

This chain uses TRBV11-2 with TRBJ2-1; the match to TRBD2 covers 7 bases. The trim removed 3 bases at V and 7 bases at J, leaving 9 bases unmatched. The CDR3 loop spans 15 amino acids. The germline V gene encodes CDR1 SGHAT and CDR2 FQNNGV. The CDR3 DNA reads TGTGCCAGCAGCTTGGAATACGGGGGGTTGAATGAGCAGTTCTTC. As protein: CASSLEYGGLNEQFF.

This chain joins TRBV10-3 and TRBJ2-7; 11 bases line up with TRBD1. Germline V gene lookup returns CDR1 ENHRY and CDR2 SYGVKD. V shed 4 bases and J 3 bases; nucleotides not matched to a gene: 11. CDR3 length: 17 amino acids. CDR3 bases: TGTGCCATCAGTGCCCTAGGTACCGGGACAGGGGGCTACGAGCAGTACTTC. Protein: CAISALGTGTGGYEQYF.

The V and J genes are TRBV5-6 and TRBJ2-7, with TRBD1 identical over 7 bases. V was clipped by 3 bases and J by 1 base; unmatched bases: 4. This CDR3 spans 14 amino acids. Germline CDR1 reads SGHDT; CDR2 reads YYEEEE. The CDR3 nucleotides read TGTGCCAGCAGCTCCGACAGGGCGTCCTACGAGCAGTACTTC. It yields the protein CASSSDRASYEQYF.

The rearrangement uses TRBV28 and TRBJ2-1, with TRBD2 matching 12 bases. The CDR3 runs 15 residues. With V trimmed by 2 bases and J by 7 bases, 3 bases remained unmatched. Germline-derived CDR1 and CDR2 are MDHEN and SYDVKM. This CDR3 is CASSLASGGANEQFF. The CDR3 nucleotides read TGTGCCAGCAGTTTAGCTAGCGGGGGGGCAAATGAGCAGTTCTTC. Drawing the rest from reference TRBV28 and TRBJ2-1, the complete variable domain is DVKVTQSSRYLVKRTGEKVFLECVQDMDHENMFWYRQDPGLGLRLIYFSYDVKMKEKGDIPEGYSVSREKKERFSLILESASTNQTSMYLCASSLASGGANEQFFGPGTRLTVL.

This clone showed up just once. The gene calls are TRBV7-9 and TRBJ2-7; TRBD1 agrees at 9 bases. V shed 5 bases, J shed 2 bases, and the junction held 4 bases outside the gene matches. CDR3 length equals 14 residues. In germline, CDR1 is SEHNR, CDR2 FQNEAQ (reference sequence). The CDR3 coding sequence is TGTGCCAGCAGCCACGGGACAGGGACCTACGAGCAGTACTTC. Translation: CASSHGTGTYEQYF. The whole variable domain, remainder taken from reference TRBV7-9 and TRBJ2-7, is DTGVSQNPRHKITKRGQNVTFRCDPISEHNRLYWYRQTLGQGPEFLTYFQNEAQLEKSRLLSDRFSAERPKGSFSTLEIQRTEQGDSAMYLCASSHGTGTYEQYFGPGTRLTVT.

The chain uses TRBV9 and TRBJ1-2; TRBD1 might be the D (5 bases). Germline loops: CDR1 SGDLS, CDR2 YYNGEE. CDR3 length: 16 amino acids. The ends were cut back, 0 bases at V and 2 bases at J, with 14 bases in the middle. The DNA for the CDR3 is TGTGCCAGCAGCGTAGTCCGACAGACATTAAACTATGGCTACACCTTC. This codes for CASSVVRQTLNYGYTF.

The genes are TRBV11-3 and TRBJ2-7, with 7 bases lining up with TRBD1. J gave up 5 bases and V 4 bases, and 11 bases lay outside the gene matches. Germline V lookup: CDR1 SGHNT, CDR2 YENEEA. CDR3 size: 15 residues. CDR3 protein: CASSSTGADLHEQYF. As DNA, the CDR3 is TGTGCCAGCAGCTCAACAGGGGCCGACCTCCACGAGCAGTACTTC.

The V gene is TRBV4-3, the J gene TRBJ2-7; possible D gene TRBD2, 6 bases. Germline V lookup: CDR1 LGHNA, CDR2 YSLEER. The CDR3 loop spans 15 amino acids. The V and J ends lost 0 bases and 6 bases respectively, with 15 bases between them. The CDR3 region has the DNA TGCGCCAGCAGCCAAGAGTGGGCGGGGTTGGGCGAGCAGTACTTC. It yields the protein CASSQEWAGLGEQYF.

DNA of the CDR3: TGTGCCAGCAGCCCCAGGACGGACTCTTCTGGAAACACCATATATTTT. Its protein is CASSPRTDSSGNTIYF. This chain uses TRBV7-9 with TRBJ1-3; D gene unclear. V was shortened by 5 bases and J by 1 base, with 15 bases between the two germline ends. Germline V gene data show CDR1 as SEHNR and CDR2 as FQNEAQ (reference sequence). This CDR3 contains 16 residues.

The chain carries TRBV6-1 and TRBJ2-5; D is unclear. The CDR3 has 11 residues. Germline loops: CDR1 MNHNS, CDR2 SASEGT. V gave up 8 bases and J gave up 1 base, with 5 bases separating them. CDR3 amino acids: CASLLQETQYF. CDR3 nucleotides: TGTGCCAGCCTCCTCCAAGAGACCCAGTACTTC.

V gene TRBV5-1 combines with J gene TRBJ1-2; TRBD1 aligns across 8 bases. V trimming: 8 bases; J trimming: 2 bases; junction bases outside the gene matches: 5. The CDR3 consists of 13 residues. Germline CDR1 and CDR2: SGHRS and YFSETQ. For the CDR3, the DNA is TGCGCCAGTGGACAGGGCGACAACTATGGCTACACCTTC. Translated, it gives CASGQGDNYGYTF.

The chain joins TRBV10-2 to TRBJ2-7; maybe TRBD1 (6 bases). Germline V gene data show CDR1 as WSHSY and CDR2 as SAAADI. There are 15 residues in the CDR3. V lost 7 bases and J 7 bases, leaving 23 bases between the germline ends. Here the CDR3 DNA reads TGCGCCAGCACCTCCCAGGGGCTCCTTGGTGGGGAGCAGTACTTC. It specifies CASTSQGLLGGEQYF.

The rearrangement joins TRBV5-4 to TRBJ2-5, with TRBD1 matching over 7 bases. Trimming took 6 bases from V and 4 from J; bases not matched to a gene: 12. Germline V lookup: CDR1 SGHNT, CDR2 YYREEE (reference sequence). The CDR3 length is 15 residues. The DNA of the CDR3 is TGTGCCAGCACCTCAGGGGGTTCGGCTTTAGAGACCCAGTACTTC. As protein: CASTSGGSALETQYF.

The sample holds a few counts of this clone. In the same sample, other DNA sequences code for this CDR3. The chain is built from TRBV6-6 and TRBJ2-5; tentatively, D is TRBD1 (6 bases). The germline V gene has CDR1 MNHNY and CDR2 SVGAGI (reference sequence). The CDR3 consists of 14 residues. Trimming removed 0 bases at V and 2 bases at J, with 7 bases between. CDR3 loop: CASSYSGTQETQYF. The CDR3 nucleotides read TGTGCCAGCAGTTACTCCGGGACACAAGAGACCCAGTACTTC.

The chain links TRBV5-6 to TRBJ1-2, with D possibly being TRBD1 (6 bases). The germline V and J ends were trimmed by 3 bases and 0 bases, with 15 bases remaining between them. Germline V gives CDR1 SGHDT, CDR2 YYEEEE. The CDR3 consists of 16 residues. The CDR3 loop is CASSSTPGVSNYGYTF. The DNA for the CDR3 is TGTGCCAGCAGCTCAACGCCAGGGGTTTCTAACTATGGCTACACCTTC.

The chain combines TRBV5-1 with TRBJ2-3; no definite D call. The germline V gene has CDR1 SGHRS and CDR2 YFSETQ. This CDR3 region has 14 residues. Deletions cut 5 bases from V and 0 bases from J, with 10 bases between. CDR3 in amino acids: CASRSGASTDTQYF. The CDR3 DNA follows: TGCGCCAGCAGATCGGGTGCGAGCACAGATACGCAGTATTTT.

This chain joins TRBV5-8 and TRBJ2-2; D uncertain. V dropped 1 base and J dropped 4 bases, with 8 bases sitting between them. Per germline, CDR1 SGHTS and CDR2 YDEGEE. The CDR3 spans 14 residues. The CDR3, as DNA: TGTGCCAGCAGCTTGCGGGTTATCACCGGGGAGCTGTTTTTT. Translation: CASSLRVITGELFF.

This clone came up once. The CDR3, as DNA: TGTGCCAGTAGACCCTCGGGACAGTATCTGTTTTTT. Protein product: CASRPSGQYLFF. This sequence joins TRBV19 and TRBJ1-4, with 7 bases matching TRBD1. This CDR3 region has 12 residues. The ends lost 6 bases at V and 14 bases at J; junction bases unmatched: 9. In germline, CDR1 is LNHDA, CDR2 SQIVND (reference sequence).

The chain combines TRBV7-9 with TRBJ2-3; 11 positions agree with TRBD2. V lost 1 base, J lost 4 bases, and 7 bases stayed unmatched. The CDR3 loop spans 17 amino acids. In germline, CDR1 is SEHNR, CDR2 FQNEAQ (reference sequence). The CDR3 loop is CASSLGSSGGSADTQYF. The CDR3 DNA reads TGTGCCAGCAGCTTAGGGTCTAGCGGGGGGTCCGCAGATACGCAGTATTTT.

V is TRBV13 and J is TRBJ2-2, with 11 bases aligning to TRBD2. Looked up from germline, CDR1 is PRHDT and CDR2 is FYEKMQ (reference sequence). The CDR3 runs 16 residues. The V and J ends lost 1 base and 6 bases, in that order; junction bases with no gene match: 4. CDR3 in amino acids: CASSLAPSGGPGELFF. The CDR3 DNA reads TGTGCCAGCAGCTTAGCGCCTAGCGGGGGGCCCGGGGAGCTGTTTTTT.

V gene TRBV7-9 combines with J gene TRBJ1-1, with a possible D match to TRBD1 (6 bases). The V gene lost 5 bases and the J gene lost 0 bases, with 13 bases spanning the gap. This CDR3 is built from 15 residues. The germline gives CDR1 SEHNR, CDR2 FQNEAQ (reference sequence). The CDR3 sequence: CASSRTDRMNTEAFF. DNA of the CDR3: TGTGCCAGCAGCCGAACCGACAGGATGAACACTGAAGCTTTCTTT. Drawing the rest from reference TRBV7-9 and TRBJ1-1, the complete variable domain is DTGVSQNPRHKITKRGQNVTFRCDPISEHNRLYWYRQTLGQGPEFLTYFQNEAQLEKSRLLSDRFSAERPKGSFSTLEIQRTEQGDSAMYLCASSRTDRMNTEAFFGQGTRLTVV.

The J gene is TRBJ2-3, the V gene TRBV5-1; D remains ambiguous. V was shortened by 3 bases and J by 4 bases, with 12 bases between the two germline ends. The CDR3 totals 14 residues. Germline V gene lookup returns CDR1 SGHRS and CDR2 YFSETQ. The DNA for the CDR3 is TGCGCCAGCAGCTCGATGGTGGGCGCAGATACGCAGTATTTT. Translated: CASSSMVGADTQYF.

The chain recombines TRBV2 with TRBJ2-1; 8 nucleotides align to TRBD1. Germline V gene lookup returns CDR1 SNHLY and CDR2 FYNNEI. The junction had 6 bases not matched to a gene; V was cut back by 6 bases and J by 2 bases. The CDR3 consists of 15 residues. CDR3 nucleotide sequence: TGTGCCAGCAGGAAAGACAGGGGACCCTACAATGAGCAGTTCTTC. Encoded protein: CASRKDRGPYNEQFF. The full variable domain, completed using reference TRBV2 and TRBJ2-1, is EPEVTQTPSHQVTQMGQEVILRCVPISNHLYFYWYRQILGQKVEFLVSFYNNEISEKSEIFDDQFSVERPDGSNFTLKIRSTKLEDSAMYFCASRKDRGPYNEQFFGPGTRLTVL.

In its sample, this clone was seen once. The rearrangement uses TRBV30 and TRBJ1-3, with 8 bases matching TRBD1. The CDR3 runs 14 residues. Germline-derived CDR1 and CDR2 are GTSNPN and SVGIG (reference sequence). V lost 1 base, J lost 2 bases, and 1 base stayed unmatched. DNA for the CDR3: TGTGCCTGGAGTGGCAGGGGGCCTGGAAACACCATATATTTT. Translation gives CAWSGRGPGNTIYF.